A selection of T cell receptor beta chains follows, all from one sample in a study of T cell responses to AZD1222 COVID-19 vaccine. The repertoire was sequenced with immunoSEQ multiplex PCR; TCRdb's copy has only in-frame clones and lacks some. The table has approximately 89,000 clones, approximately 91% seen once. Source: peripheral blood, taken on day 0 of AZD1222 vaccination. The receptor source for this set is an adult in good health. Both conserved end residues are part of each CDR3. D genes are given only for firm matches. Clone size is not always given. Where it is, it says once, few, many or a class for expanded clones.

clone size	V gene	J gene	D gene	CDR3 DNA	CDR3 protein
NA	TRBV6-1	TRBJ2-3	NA	TGTGCCAGCAGTGACCCCGAGGGTGCGGGCACAGATACGCAGTATTTT	CASSDPEGAGTDTQYF
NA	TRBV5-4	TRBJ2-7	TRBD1	TGTGCCAGCAGCTTGGAGACAGGGGGGGCCTACGAGCAGTACTTC	CASSLETGGAYEQYF
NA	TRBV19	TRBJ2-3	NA	TGTGCCAGTAGTATACTACTAGCAGATACGCAGTATTTT	CASSILLADTQYF
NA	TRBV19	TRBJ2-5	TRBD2	TGTGCCAGTACCCCCGGGGGGTTAGAGACCCAGTACTTC	CASTPGGLETQYF
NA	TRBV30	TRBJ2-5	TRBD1	TGTGCCTGGGGCCGACAGGGGGTGGAAGAGACCCAGTACTTC	CAWGRQGVEETQYF
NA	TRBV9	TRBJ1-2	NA	TGTGCCAGCAGCGTAGCTGACACTAACTATGGCTACACCTTC	CASSVADTNYGYTF
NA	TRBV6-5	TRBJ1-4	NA	TGTGCCAGCTGCAGCGGCCGACAGACGGGCGAAAAACTGTTTTTT	CASCSGRQTGEKLFF
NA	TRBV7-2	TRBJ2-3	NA	TGTGCCAGCAGCTTAGGCGGAAACCCCACAGATACGCAGTATTTT	CASSLGGNPTDTQYF
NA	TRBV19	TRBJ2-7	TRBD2	TGTGCCAGTAGTTTTAGCGGGGGGCCCTACGAGCAGTACTTC	CASSFSGGPYEQYF
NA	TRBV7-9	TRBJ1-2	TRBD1	TGTGCCAGCAGCCGACAGGGGCAGGCAGGCTACACCTTC	CASSRQGQAGYTF
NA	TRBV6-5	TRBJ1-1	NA	TGTGCCAGCAGTTACTTCAACACTGAAGCTTTCTTT	CASSYFNTEAFF
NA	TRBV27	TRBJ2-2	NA	TGTGCCAGCAGTTTACTGGCAGGGGTCGGGAACACCGGGGAGCTGTTTTTT	CASSLLAGVGNTGELFF
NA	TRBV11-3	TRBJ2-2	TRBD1	TGTGCCAGCAGCTTAGGGACAGGCACAGGGGAGCTGTTTTTT	CASSLGTGTGELFF
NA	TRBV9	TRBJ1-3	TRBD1	TGTGCCAGCAGCGCGGGACAGGTATACTCTGGAAACACCATATATTTT	CASSAGQVYSGNTIYF
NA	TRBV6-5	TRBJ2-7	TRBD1	TGTGCCAGCAGTAGGGGACAGGGTATCTACGAGCAGTACTTC	CASSRGQGIYEQYF
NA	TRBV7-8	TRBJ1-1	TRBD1	TGTGCCAGCAGCCCCGACAGGGCTAGGGGGACTGAAGCTTTCTTT	CASSPDRARGTEAFF
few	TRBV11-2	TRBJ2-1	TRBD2	TGTGCCAGCAGCTTAAGACTAGCGGGGGGGCCCAATGAGCAGTTCTTC	CASSLRLAGGPNEQFF
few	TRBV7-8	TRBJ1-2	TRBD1	TGTGCCAGCAGCTTAGTGAGGGGGCTCAACTATGGCTACACCTTC	CASSLVRGLNYGYTF
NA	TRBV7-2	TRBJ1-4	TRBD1	TGTGCCAGCAGCTCGAGACAGGGGGGGACTAATGAAAAACTGTTTTTT	CASSSRQGGTNEKLFF
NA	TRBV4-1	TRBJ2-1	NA	TGCGCCAGCAGTCGACAGGTAATTTACAATGAGCAGTTCTTC	CASSRQVIYNEQFF
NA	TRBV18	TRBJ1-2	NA	TGTGCCAGCTCGCAACGGGACTCAGACTATGGCTACACCTTC	CASSQRDSDYGYTF
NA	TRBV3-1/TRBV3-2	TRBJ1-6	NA	TGTGCCAGCAGCCAAGGGACTTATAATTCACCCCTCCACTTT	CASSQGTYNSPLHF
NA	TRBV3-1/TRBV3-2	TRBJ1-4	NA	TGTGCCAGCAGCCTCCAAGGCGGGGCTACTAATGAAAAACTGTTTTTT	CASSLQGGATNEKLFF
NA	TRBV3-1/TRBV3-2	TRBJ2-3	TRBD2	TGTGCCAGCAGCCAAGTTAGCGGGGGGGCCGCAGATACGCAGTATTTT	CASSQVSGGAADTQYF
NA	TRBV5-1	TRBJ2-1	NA	TGCGCCAGCAGCTCCGGGCCCCCCGGGACCTACAATGAGCAGTTCTTC	CASSSGPPGTYNEQFF
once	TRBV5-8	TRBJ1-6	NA	TGTGCCAGCAGCTTGGCCATGGGGATCGGTTCACCCCTCCACTTT	CASSLAMGIGSPLHF
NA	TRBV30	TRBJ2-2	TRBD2	TGTGCCTCCCCGTTAGCGGGGGGGCAGAACACCGGGGAGCTGTTTTTT	CASPLAGGQNTGELFF
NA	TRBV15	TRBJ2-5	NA	TGTGCCACCAGCACGGACCTGGGGGCAGAGACCCAGTACTTC	CATSTDLGAETQYF
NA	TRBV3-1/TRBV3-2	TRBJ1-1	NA	TGTGCCAGCAGCCAAGATCCTAATCGTAAAGCTTTCTTT	CASSQDPNRKAFF
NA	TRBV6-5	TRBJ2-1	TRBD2	TGTGCCAGCAGGCCTAGCGGGGTATACAATGAGCAGTTCTTC	CASRPSGVYNEQFF